The present entry profiles one T cell receptor (beta chain) with its context. This sample was included in a study of blood T cell repertoires in COVID-19. As for the study in general: Whether acute or convalescent, the COVID-19 samples came from the United States, Italy and Spain. T cells, B-cell-depleted T cells, or PBMCs provided the cDNA or gDNA that served as material.

Study processing details: Reference gene primer amplification yielded estimated nucleated cell counts. Sequenced by immunoSEQ multiplex PCR; TCRdb stores in-frame clones only, minus some. That table is the source of V, J and clone size, and D and trimming were worked out from the DNA. The repertoire holds about 190,000 clones, with 84% as singletons. This receptor was obtained from a man aged 25-40 years with active or convalescent COVID-19. The sample consisted of peripheral blood.

The CDR3 spells CASSGPGISNQPQHF. CDR3 nucleotide sequence: TGTGCCAGCAGTGGGCCGGGGATAAGCAATCAGCCCCAGCATTTT. The genes are TRBV6-2 or TRBV6-3 and TRBJ1-5, with unresolved D. Germline CDR1 is MNHEY and CDR2 is SVGEGT. This CDR3 spans 15 amino acids. The ends were cut back, 5 bases at V and 1 base at J, with 12 bases in the middle.